This passage covers 30 T cell receptor beta chains from one sample sequenced in a study of cytomegalovirus exposure and HLA in healthy donors. PCR employed 60 Vbeta and 13 Jbeta primers. TCRdb's copy holds only in-frame clones and misses some; the assay was immunoSEQ multiplex PCR. The sample shows about 160,000 clones, about three quarters of them seen only once. What was sequenced was PBMCs. The receptors stem from a woman between 40 and 55 years old in good health and CMV-seronegative.

This clone was observed a few times. The CDR3, as DNA: TGTGCCAGCAGTGGACTCGGGACAGGGTTCGAGCAGTACTTC. Translation gives CASSGLGTGFEQYF. The chain uses TRBV6-1 and TRBJ2-7; 9 bases align to TRBD1. This CDR3 contains 14 residues. V dropped 4 bases and J dropped 6; count of bases not matched to a gene: 7. Germline loops: CDR1 MNHNS, CDR2 SASEGT.

CDR3 nucleotide sequence: TGTGCCAGCAGTTACAGCGATACGCAGTATTTT. This gives the protein CASSYSDTQYF. The chain has TRBV6-5 and TRBJ2-3; D ambiguous. Per the germline V gene, CDR1 is MNHEY and CDR2 is SVGAGI. V lost 2 bases and J lost 6, with 3 bases in between. The CDR3 consists of 11 residues.

This clone has only one observation. The junction departs from germline at one end; a sequencing error may be responsible. This chain joins TRBV7-9 and TRBJ1-1; D gene uncertain. Germline V lookup: CDR1 SEHNR, CDR2 FQNEAQ (reference sequence). The CDR3 is made up of 12 amino acids. This chain's CDR3 is CSSSREYTEAFF. DNA of the CDR3: TGTTCCAGCAGCCGGGAGTACACTGAAGCTTTCTTT.

This chain links TRBV7-6 with TRBJ2-3; maybe TRBD1 (6 bases). The CDR3 is made up of 14 amino acids. V was clipped by 5 bases and J by 4 bases, with 13 bases between them. Germline CDR1 SGHVS, CDR2 FNYEAQ. CDR3 sequence: CASSLIGQSDTQYF. As DNA, the CDR3 is TGTGCCAGCAGCCTAATCGGACAGTCAGATACGCAGTATTTT. Full variable domain (rest looked up from reference TRBV7-6 and TRBJ2-3): GAGVSQSPRYKVTKRGQDVALRCDPISGHVSLYWYRQALGQGPEFLTYFNYEAQQDKSGLPNDRFSAERPEGSISTLTIQRTEQRDSAMYRCASSLIGQSDTQYFGPGTRLTVL.

This sequence joins TRBV4-2 and TRBJ2-7, with D possibly TRBD2 on 7 matching bases. The CDR3 totals 17 residues. V dropped 1 base and J dropped 5 bases, with 21 bases sitting between them. Germline CDR1 and CDR2: LGHNA and YNFKEQ. CDR3 in amino acids: CASSQGVGGGTSDEQYF. For the CDR3, the DNA is TGTGCCAGCAGCCAAGGGGTTGGCGGGGGCACGTCGGACGAGCAGTACTTC.

The J gene is TRBJ1-5, the V gene TRBV27; 7 bases match TRBD1. The CDR3 is 15 residues long. V was clipped by 6 bases and J by 1 base; unmatched bases: 6. CDR1 and CDR2 (germline): MNHEY, SMNVEV (reference sequence). The DNA for the CDR3 is TGTGCCAGCAGCTCCAAGGGGGCAAGCAATCAGCCCCAGCATTTT. Translating it yields CASSSKGASNQPQHF.

This chain uses TRBV7-9 with TRBJ1-1; TRBD1 is a possible D gene (6 bases). V lost 2 bases to trimming and J lost 1 base, with 14 bases between them. The germline V gene encodes CDR1 SEHNR and CDR2 FQNEAQ (reference sequence). This CDR3 spans 16 amino acids. CDR3 nucleotides: TGTGCCAGCAGCTTAACCGCCAGGGGCTCGAACACTGAAGCTTTCTTT. Protein product: CASSLTARGSNTEAFF.

This clone was detected a few times. The V gene is TRBV7-2, the J gene TRBJ1-1; TRBD1 might be the D (5 bases). The CDR3 runs to 14 residues. From germline, CDR1 is SGHTA and CDR2 FQGNSA. V lost 5 bases and J lost 3, with 13 bases in between. The DNA of the CDR3 is TGTGCCAGCAGCCTAACAGGTTCGTACACTGAAGCTTTCTTT. Its translation is CASSLTGSYTEAFF.

The J gene is TRBJ2-1, the V gene TRBV7-3, with 9 bases aligning to TRBD1. The germline CDR1 and CDR2 sequences are SGHTA and FQGTGA. Germline trimming cut 5 bases from V and 10 bases from J; bases unmatched to any gene: 6. The CDR3 loop spans 13 amino acids. The CDR3 DNA reads TGTGCCAGCAGCGAGGGACAGGGAACGGAGCAGTTCTTC. Translating gives CASSEGQGTEQFF.

This clone has just a few counts. The chain couples TRBV7-6 to TRBJ1-6; the D is unclear. This CDR3 has 13 amino acids. Germline CDR1 is SGHVS and CDR2 is FNYEAQ. Trimming took 2 bases from V and 9 from J, leaving 8 bases between them. CDR3 nucleotide sequence: TGTGCCAGCAGCTTACAGGCGGGTTCACCCCTCCACTTT. It specifies CASSLQAGSPLHF.

The chain joins TRBV6-6 to TRBJ1-1; 7 nucleotides agree with TRBD1. The CDR3 extends over 12 amino acids. The V segment lost 4 bases and the J segment 5 bases; nucleotides outside the gene matches: 1. Germline-derived CDR1 and CDR2 are MNHNY and SVGAGI (reference sequence). The CDR3 loop is CASSSTGTEAFF. CDR3 in DNA: TGTGCCAGCAGTTCGACAGGGACTGAAGCTTTCTTT.

Details on this clone: Other nucleotide sequences in the sample specify the same CDR3. J is TRBJ2-7 and V is TRBV5-8, with 7 bases identical to TRBD1. Losses at the gene ends were 3 bases for V and 3 bases for J; bases not matched to a gene: 6. The CDR3 runs to 14 residues. Germline V lookup: CDR1 SGHTS, CDR2 YDEGEE. CDR3 sequence (DNA): TGTGCCAGCAGCTCCCGGGCAGGGGGCTACGAGCAGTACTTC. Translating it yields CASSSRAGGYEQYF.

J is TRBJ1-6 and V is TRBV19, with 7 nucleotides matching TRBD1. J was trimmed by 7 bases and V by 4 bases; bases with no gene match: 7. CDR1 is LNHDA and CDR2 is SQIVND in the germline V gene (reference sequence). The CDR3 totals 15 residues. The CDR3: CASSRAGGLNSPLHF. CDR3 in DNA: TGTGCCAGTAGTAGGGCAGGGGGTTTGAATTCACCCCTCCACTTT. Combining the CDR3 with reference TRBV19 and TRBJ1-6 gives the whole variable domain DGGITQSPKYLFRKEGQNVTLSCEQNLNHDAMYWYRQDPGQGLRLIYYSQIVNDFQKGDIAEGYSVSREKKESFPLTVTSAQKNPTAFYLCASSRAGGLNSPLHFGNGTRLTVT.

The chain combines TRBV5-4 with TRBJ2-7; the match to TRBD1 covers 8 bases. Trimming cost V 4 bases and J 10 bases; bases outside gene matches: 16. Per the germline V gene, CDR1 is SGHNT and CDR2 is YYREEE (reference sequence). This CDR3 is built from 15 residues. The CDR3 DNA is TGTGCCAGCAGCGTTGGGACAGGCGCAACCTTAGGACAGTACTTC. Its translation: CASSVGTGATLGQYF.

The table lists this clone with a few counts. This sequence joins TRBV4-1 and TRBJ2-2; tentative D call: TRBD1 (7 bases). Per germline, CDR1 MGHRA and CDR2 YSYEKL. V was trimmed by 6 bases and J by 7 bases, leaving 15 bases between them. The CDR3 length is 14 residues. CDR3 sequence: CASRAGTARGELFF. The CDR3 DNA is TGCGCCAGCAGGGCGGGGACAGCGCGCGGGGAGCTGTTTTTT.

The count of this clone is one. The V call is TRBV28, the J call TRBJ2-5; TRBD2 matches 7 bases. CDR1 is MDHEN, CDR2 SYDVKM, per germline. There are 14 residues in the CDR3. The V and J ends lost 6 bases and 4 bases, in that order; junction bases with no gene match: 8. CDR3 coding DNA: TGTGCCAGCAGGAGGACTAGAACTGTAGAGACCCAGTACTTC. It specifies CASRRTRTVETQYF.

CDR3 amino acids: CASSLEGQGFGYGYTF. The DNA for the CDR3 is TGCGCCAGCAGCTTGGAGGGACAGGGTTTTGGGTATGGCTACACCTTC. The chain links TRBV5-1 to TRBJ1-2; 9 nucleotides match TRBD1. The ends lost 0 bases at V and 5 bases at J; junction bases unmatched: 8. Per the germline V gene, CDR1 is SGHRS and CDR2 is YFSETQ. CDR3 length: 16 amino acids.

This clone was observed a few times. This chain links TRBV5-6 with TRBJ1-6; 8 nucleotides agree with TRBD1. Per germline, CDR1 SGHDT and CDR2 YYEEEE. The V gene end was trimmed by 4 bases and the J gene end by 3 bases; junction bases not matched to a gene: 3. The CDR3 is made up of 15 amino acids. DNA of the CDR3: TGTGCCAGCAGCGCAGGACAGGGCTATAATTCACCCCTCCACTTT. Amino acid sequence: CASSAGQGYNSPLHF.

The chain combines TRBV27 with TRBJ1-4; D not certain. Trimming removed 3 bases at V and 3 bases at J, with 14 bases between. CDR1 and CDR2 from the germline V gene are MNHEY and SMNVEV (reference sequence). The CDR3 consists of 16 residues. The CDR3 sequence is CASSFSTLYPNEKLFF. The CDR3 bases are TGTGCCAGCAGTTTTTCTACACTATACCCTAATGAAAAACTGTTTTTT.

This chain connects TRBV6-5 to TRBJ2-7; TRBD1 agrees at 8 bases. With V trimmed by 6 bases and J by 3 bases, 7 bases remained unmatched. The CDR3 sequence is 14 residues long. Germline CDR1 is MNHEY and CDR2 is SVGAGI. CDR3 in DNA: TGTGCCAGCAGGGACAGGGCCCCTTTCTACGAGCAGTACTTC. This sequence encodes CASRDRAPFYEQYF.

The CDR3 loop reads CASSQEWRVEQYF. DNA for the CDR3: TGCGCCAGCAGCCAAGAATGGCGGGTCGAGCAGTACTTC. V and J are TRBV4-1 and TRBJ2-7; D is possibly TRBD2 (5 bases). There are 13 residues in the CDR3. V shed 0 bases and J shed 6 bases, with 9 bases lying between them. The germline gives CDR1 MGHRA, CDR2 YSYEKL.

J is TRBJ2-1 and V is TRBV6-5; 9 bases map to TRBD2. CDR1 and CDR2 (germline): MNHEY, SVGAGI. Germline trimming cut 7 bases from V and 4 bases from J; bases unmatched to any gene: 5. This CDR3 contains 14 residues. CDR3 protein: CASKRGDVYNEQFF. The CDR3 DNA sequence: TGTGCCAGCAAGCGGGGGGATGTATACAATGAGCAGTTCTTC.

This clone was observed a handful of times. CDR3 coding DNA: TGTGCCAGCAGCCACGACAGGGTTAGGGCTGAAGCTTTCTTT. Translating gives CASSHDRVRAEAFF. The chain employs TRBV7-9 and TRBJ1-1; 7 bases fit TRBD1. This CDR3 contains 14 residues. With V trimmed by 5 bases and J by 6 bases, 9 bases remained unmatched. Germline CDR1 and CDR2: SEHNR and FQNEAQ (reference sequence).

This clone came up a few times. The chain carries TRBV5-4 and TRBJ1-4; perhaps TRBD1 as D (6 bases). This CDR3 has 14 amino acids. Trimming took 1 base from V and 4 from J, leaving 8 bases between them. Germline CDR1 SGHNT, CDR2 YYREEE (reference sequence). The CDR3 bases are TGTGCCAGCAGCTTGACAGGGCGTAATGAAAAACTGTTTTTT. Amino acids: CASSLTGRNEKLFF.

The genes are TRBV28 and TRBJ2-1, with 7 bases aligning to TRBD2. With 6 bases clipped from V and 9 bases from J, the junction kept 14 bases outside the gene matches. This CDR3 has 15 residues. Germline V gene sequence: CDR1 MDHEN, CDR2 SYDVKM. Written as DNA, the CDR3 is TGTGCCAGCAGCCCCCCAGCGGGGATGGAGGGTGAGCAGTTCTTC. This gives the protein CASSPPAGMEGEQFF.

V usage is TRBV5-4 and J usage is TRBJ2-1, with D perhaps matching TRBD1 (5 bases). The CDR3 covers 15 residues. The V gene lost 4 bases and the J gene lost 3 bases, with 14 bases spanning the gap. Per the germline V gene, CDR1 is SGHNT and CDR2 is YYREEE (reference sequence). The CDR3 here is CASSPNQGGYNEQFF. In DNA form, the CDR3 reads TGTGCCAGCAGCCCGAATCAGGGTGGCTACAATGAGCAGTTCTTC.

The V gene is TRBV5-1, the J gene TRBJ2-3, with 7 bases that match TRBD2. The trim removed 3 bases at V and 9 bases at J, leaving 10 bases unmatched. Germline CDR1 SGHRS, CDR2 YFSETQ. The CDR3 covers 14 residues. The CDR3 here is CASSSGGYGDTQYF. Here the CDR3 DNA reads TGCGCCAGCAGCTCCGGGGGGTACGGCGACACGCAGTATTTT.

The V and J genes are TRBV7-9 and TRBJ1-4, with D possibly being TRBD1 (6 bases). The CDR3 is made up of 14 amino acids. Germline V lookup: CDR1 SEHNR, CDR2 FQNEAQ (reference sequence). The V and J ends lost 0 bases and 8 bases respectively, with 10 bases between them. CDR3 bases: TGTGCCAGCAGCTTAGCGCAGGGGAGAGAAAAACTGTTTTTT. Its translation is CASSLAQGREKLFF.

In its sample, this clone was seen a few times. The genes are TRBV11-3 and TRBJ2-1, with 10 bases aligning to TRBD1. The germline V gene encodes CDR1 SGHNT and CDR2 YENEEA. V lost 5 bases and J lost 7; bases outside the gene matches: 8. The CDR3 consists of 15 residues. The CDR3 DNA is TGTGCCAGCAGCCCTAGACAGGGGGCGCTGAATGAGCAGTTCTTC. Its protein is CASSPRQGALNEQFF.

This clone was seen a single time. The chain combines TRBV10-3 with TRBJ2-3, with TRBD2 identical over 10 bases. The CDR3 length is 16 residues. Germline CDR1 ENHRY, CDR2 SYGVKD. The V gene end was trimmed by 6 bases and the J gene end by 1 base; junction bases not matched to a gene: 7. This CDR3 reads CAISQFLAGGTDTQYF. The CDR3 DNA sequence: TGTGCCATCAGCCAGTTTCTAGCGGGGGGCACAGATACGCAGTATTTT.